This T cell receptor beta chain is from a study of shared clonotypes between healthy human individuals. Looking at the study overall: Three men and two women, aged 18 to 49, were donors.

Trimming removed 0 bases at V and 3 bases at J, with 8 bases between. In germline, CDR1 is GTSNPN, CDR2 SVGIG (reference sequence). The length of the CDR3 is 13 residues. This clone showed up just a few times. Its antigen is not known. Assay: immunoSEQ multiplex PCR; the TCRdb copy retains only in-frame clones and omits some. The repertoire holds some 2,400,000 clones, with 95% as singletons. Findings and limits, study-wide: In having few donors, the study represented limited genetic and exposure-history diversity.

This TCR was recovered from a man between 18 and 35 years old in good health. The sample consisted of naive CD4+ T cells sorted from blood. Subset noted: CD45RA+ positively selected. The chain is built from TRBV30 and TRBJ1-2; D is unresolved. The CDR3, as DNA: TGTGCCTGGAGTGTACTGACGGACTATGGCTACACCTTC. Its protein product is CAWSVLTDYGYTF.